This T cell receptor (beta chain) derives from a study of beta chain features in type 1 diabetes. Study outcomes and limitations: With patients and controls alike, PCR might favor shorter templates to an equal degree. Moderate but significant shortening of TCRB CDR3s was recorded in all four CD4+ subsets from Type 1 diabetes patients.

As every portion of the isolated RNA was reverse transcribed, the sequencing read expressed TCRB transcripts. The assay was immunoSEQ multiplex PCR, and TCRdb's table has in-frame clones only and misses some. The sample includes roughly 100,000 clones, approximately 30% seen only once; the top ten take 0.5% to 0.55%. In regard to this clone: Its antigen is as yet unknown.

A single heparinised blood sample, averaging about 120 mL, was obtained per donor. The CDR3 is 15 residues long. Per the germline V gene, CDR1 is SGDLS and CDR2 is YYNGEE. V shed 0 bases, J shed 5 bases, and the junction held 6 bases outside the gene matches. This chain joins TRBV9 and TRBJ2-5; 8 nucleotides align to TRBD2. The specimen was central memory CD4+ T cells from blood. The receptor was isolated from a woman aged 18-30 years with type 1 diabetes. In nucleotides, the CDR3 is TGTGCCAGCAGCGTAGAGGACGGGAGGGGGGAGACCCAGTACTTC. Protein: CASSVEDGRGETQYF.